The 27 T cell receptor beta chains in this list originate from one sample, sequenced in a study of CXCR3-negative and CXCR3-positive naive CD8 T cells. Whole-study findings and limits: Researchers report that CXCR3-positive naive cells carry more hydrophobic TRB CDR3s than CXCR3-negative naive cells.

The TRB cDNA libraries were prepared by 5' RACE with UMI labels. With the 5' RACE reads reprocessed, TCRdb shows one record per CDR3 protein and no DNA. This sample's table has roughly 5,000 distinct CDR3 sequences. No cognate antigen is known for these TCRs. Sequencing was done on a sample of naive CXCR3+ CD8+ T cells from blood. Subset given: CD45RO-CCR7+CD27+CD95- naive CD8+ T cells expressing CXCR3 (TNR3+). The source of these receptors is a human donor in good health. Some clones in this sample may be carry-over from other donors' samples.

This clonotype registers medium-sized by frequency. This chain links TRBV7-2 with TRBJ1-1. This CDR3 region has 16 residues. Germline assignment: CDR1 SGHTA and CDR2 FQGNSA. CDR3 amino acids: CASSLPNTAMNTEAFF. The complete variable domain, with remaining parts taken from reference TRBV7-2 and TRBJ1-1, reads GAGVSQSPSNKVTEKGKDVELRCDPISGHTALYWYRQSLGQGLEFLIYFQGNSAPDKSGLPSDRFSAERTGGSVSTLTIQRTQQEDSAVYLCASSLPNTAMNTEAFFGQGTRLTVV.

This clonotype is called medium-sized based on its frequency. The chain recombines TRBV29-1 with TRBJ2-1. The CDR3 has 12 residues. The germline CDR1 and CDR2 sequences are SQVTM and ANQGSEA. The CDR3 is CSAKYPYNEQFF.

This clonotype is labeled medium-sized based on frequency. This chain links TRBV12-5 with TRBJ2-1. CDR1 LGHNT and CDR2 FRNRAP come from the germline V gene. The CDR3 is 13 residues long. CDR3 protein: CASCGSSYNEQFF.

The chain links TRBV28 to TRBJ2-5. Germline V gene lookup returns CDR1 MDHEN and CDR2 SYDVKM. The CDR3 extends over 13 amino acids. The CDR3 is CASSLVQEETQYF. Full variable domain (outside the CDR3, taken from reference TRBV28 and TRBJ2-5): DVKVTQSSRYLVKRTGEKVFLECVQDMDHENMFWYRQDPGLGLRLIYFSYDVKMKEKGDIPEGYSVSREKKERFSLILESASTNQTSMYLCASSLVQEETQYFGPGTRLLVL.

This clonotype is deemed medium-sized by its frequency. V and J are TRBV13 and TRBJ2-1; TCRdb outputs TRBD1, but without DNA this stays unchecked. The CDR3 is 12 amino acids. From germline, CDR1 is PRHDT and CDR2 FYEKMQ (reference sequence). CDR3 region: CASSPGLGEQFF.

Judged by frequency, this clonotype is medium-sized (0.01 to 0.1%). CDR3 in amino acids: CASSVGTSDEQFF. The chain links TRBV9 to TRBJ2-1; lacking DNA, the TRBD2 call made by TCRdb goes unchecked. The CDR3 length is 13 residues. CDR1 and CDR2 (germline): SGDLS, YYNGEE.

This clonotype is classed as medium-sized by frequency. This chain links TRBV7-6 with TRBJ2-1; the D gene TCRdb calls, TRBD2, cannot be checked with no DNA. The CDR3 has 17 residues. Germline V CDR1 and CDR2: SGHVS, FNYEAQ. The CDR3 spells CASSLKTSGSSYNEQFF.

This clonotype is classed as medium-sized by frequency. The chain couples TRBV18 to TRBJ2-7; the D gene TCRdb calls, TRBD1, cannot be checked with no DNA. Germline loops: CDR1 KGHSH, CDR2 LQKENI. The CDR3 loop spans 14 amino acids. CDR3 in amino acids: CASSAGTGAYEQYF.

In terms of frequency, this clonotype is medium-sized. The gene calls are TRBV29-1 and TRBJ2-1. Per the germline V gene, CDR1 is SQVTM and CDR2 is ANQGSEA. The CDR3 contains 14 residues. The CDR3 here is CSVVFGRSYNEQFF.

The chain combines TRBV19 with TRBJ1-1. Per germline, CDR1 LNHDA and CDR2 SQIVND (reference sequence). The CDR3 length is 13 residues. The CDR3 spells CASSKTEYTEAFF. Looking up the rest from reference TRBV19 and TRBJ1-1 gives the full variable domain: DGGITQSPKYLFRKEGQNVTLSCEQNLNHDAMYWYRQDPGQGLRLIYYSQIVNDFQKGDIAEGYSVSREKKESFPLTVTSAQKNPTAFYLCASSKTEYTEAFFGQGTRLTVV.

Frequency places this clonotype as medium-sized. The V gene is TRBV11-3, the J gene TRBJ1-1; TCRdb's D gene call, TRBD1, goes unchecked for lack of DNA. The V gene's germline CDR1 is SGHNT and CDR2 YENEEA. The CDR3 spans 15 residues. The chain's CDR3 is CASSLDIQGDTEAFF.

The rearrangement joins TRBV29-1 to TRBJ2-4; TCRdb's D call of TRBD1 is untestable without DNA. Germline-derived CDR1 and CDR2 are SQVTM and ANQGSEA. This CDR3 comprises 13 residues. The CDR3 sequence is CSVTGTGVNIQYF.

This clonotype is deemed medium-sized by its frequency. The CDR3 loop reads CSARTTRAVTEAFF. The rearrangement links TRBV20-1 to TRBJ1-1. CDR1 is DFQATT, CDR2 SNEGSKA, per germline (reference sequence). This CDR3 is built from 14 residues.

The CDR3 loop reads CSLQLAGGDNEQFF. The rearrangement uses TRBV29-1 and TRBJ2-1; TCRdb's assignment of TRBD2 cannot be checked, as there is no DNA. Germline values: CDR1 SQVTM, CDR2 ANQGSEA. The CDR3 has 14 amino acids.

The CDR3 spells CASSYSRNNEQFF. V gene TRBV6-6 combines with J gene TRBJ2-1. Germline V gene data show CDR1 as MNHNY and CDR2 as SVGAGI (reference sequence). The CDR3 runs 13 residues.

The chain couples TRBV7-3 to TRBJ2-1; TCRdb outputs TRBD2, but without DNA this stays unchecked. The CDR3 is 15 residues long. Germline CDR1 and CDR2: SGHTA and FQGTGA. The CDR3 reads CASSPGTSGYNEQFF.

In terms of frequency, this clonotype is medium-sized. V is TRBV25-1 and J is TRBJ2-5; TCRdb proposes TRBD1, but this gene call is untestable without DNA. Looked up from germline, CDR1 is MGHDK and CDR2 is SYGVNS. CDR3 length: 12 amino acids. The chain's CDR3 is CASSWTGATQYF.

The V call is TRBV23-1, the J call TRBJ1-1; TCRdb selects TRBD1, and the lack of DNA leaves this call unchecked. TRBV23-1 qualifies as an ORF whose function is uncertain. The CDR3 contains 17 residues. CDR3 in amino acids: CASSQPTRDRLNTEAFF.

This clonotype shows up as medium-sized by frequency. V is TRBV7-9 and J is TRBJ2-7; absent DNA, TCRdb's TRBD2 call cannot be checked. The germline V gene encodes CDR1 SEHNR and CDR2 FQNEAQ (reference sequence). The CDR3 is made up of 15 amino acids. The CDR3 here is CASSPNGLNAYEQYF.

The chain has TRBV5-1 and TRBJ2-1. The germline V gene encodes CDR1 SGHRS and CDR2 YFSETQ. The CDR3 totals 14 residues. CDR3 sequence reads: CASSLEGFWNEQFF.

The chain carries TRBV28 and TRBJ1-5; without DNA, the TCRdb call of TRBD1 cannot be checked. The CDR3 length is 16 residues. Germline CDR1 is MDHEN and CDR2 is SYDVKM. CDR3 loop: CASRPQPVLNNQPQHF.

This clonotype is deemed medium-sized by its frequency. The V gene is TRBV11-2, the J gene TRBJ2-3; TCRdb calls TRBD2, which cannot be checked without DNA. The CDR3 sequence is 19 residues long. Germline V gene data show CDR1 as SGHAT and CDR2 as FQNNGV. This CDR3 is CASSLDGLAPRKEADTQYF. Supplemented by reference TRBV11-2 and TRBJ2-3, the full variable domain reads EAGVAQSPRYKIIEKRQSVAFWCNPISGHATLYWYQQILGQGPKLLIQFQNNGVVDDSQLPKDRFSAERLKGVDSTLKIQPAKLEDSAVYLCASSLDGLAPRKEADTQYFGPGTRLTVL.

This clonotype is medium-sized (0.01 to 0.1%) by frequency. The chain links TRBV29-1 to TRBJ2-5; TCRdb outputs TRBD1, but without DNA this stays unchecked. CDR3 length: 13 amino acids. Germline-derived CDR1 and CDR2 are SQVTM and ANQGSEA. The CDR3 spells CSVDPQEGETQYF.

This chain uses TRBV9 with TRBJ2-3; TCRdb indicates TRBD1, and absent DNA this call remains unverified. Germline-derived CDR1 and CDR2 are SGDLS and YYNGEE. The CDR3 consists of 15 residues. The CDR3 region is CASSHGTTGTDTQYF.

V gene TRBV12-5 combines with J gene TRBJ2-1. Germline V gene sequence: CDR1 LGHNT, CDR2 FRNRAP. CDR3 length: 16 residues. The CDR3 loop is CASGFSGQGPHNEQFF. The complete variable domain, with remaining parts taken from reference TRBV12-5 and TRBJ2-1, reads DARVTQTPRHKVTEMGQEVTMRCQPILGHNTVFWYRQTMMQGLELLAYFRNRAPLDDSGMPKDRFSAEMPDATLATLKIQPSEPRDSAVYFCASGFSGQGPHNEQFFGPGTRLTVL.

Frequency places this clonotype as medium-sized. The rearrangement joins TRBV4-1 to TRBJ2-5. Germline V gene data show CDR1 as MGHRA and CDR2 as YSYEKL. The CDR3 sequence is 14 residues long. The CDR3 loop is CASSQRVYQETQYF.

This clonotype is identified as medium-sized from frequency. The chain is built from TRBV6-4 and TRBJ2-1; as DNA is missing, the TRBD1 call by TCRdb cannot be tested. CDR1 and CDR2 (germline): MRHNA, SNTAGT. This CDR3 has 15 amino acids. The CDR3: CASQTGVGINNEQFF.